The 13 T cell receptor beta chains below were found in one sample sequenced in a study of cytomegalovirus exposure and HLA in healthy donors. PCR involved 60 Vbeta and 13 Jbeta primers. Method: immunoSEQ multiplex PCR; TCRdb's copy keeps in-frame clones and lacks some. The sample comprises 150,000 to 200,000 clones, 80% of which are singletons, and around 6% rests with the top ten. Sequencing input: PBMCs. Receptors originate from a man in his forties in good health and CMV-seronegative.

In DNA form, the CDR3 reads TGTGCCAGCAGCTCCTCGAGACAGAGCTCCTACGAGCAGTACTTC. Its translation is CASSSSRQSSYEQYF. This rearrangement joins TRBV11-2 to TRBJ2-7, with a weak D call TRBD1 (5 bases). Trimming left V 4 bases short and J 0 bases short, with 13 bases between. From germline, CDR1 is SGHAT and CDR2 FQNNGV. This CDR3 contains 15 residues.

Regarding this clone: One end of the junction varies from germline; a read error may be responsible. The chain carries TRBV7-9 and TRBJ1-4; a weak D match, TRBD1 (5 bases). CDR1 and CDR2 from the germline V gene are SEHNR and FQNEAQ (reference sequence). The length of the CDR3 is 19 residues. Written as DNA, the CDR3 is TGTGCCAGCAGCCCCCGGGAGGGTTCCAGGGATCGGTCTAAGGAAAAACTGTTTTTT. Protein sequence: CASSPREGSRDRSKEKLFF.

The V call is TRBV6-5, the J call TRBJ2-3; perhaps TRBD2 as D (5 bases). There are 15 residues in the CDR3. Trimming left V 7 bases short and J 2 bases short, with 16 bases between. Looked up from germline, CDR1 is MNHEY and CDR2 is SVGAGI. The CDR3 loop is CASTLDWANTDTQYF. The CDR3 DNA reads as TGTGCCAGCACCCTGGACTGGGCAAACACAGATACGCAGTATTTT.

This clone appeared a single time. The rearrangement links TRBV15 to TRBJ1-4; perhaps TRBD1 as D (5 bases). Germline assignment: CDR1 LNHNV and CDR2 YYDKDF (reference sequence). CDR3 length: 19 residues. The V gene lost 4 bases and the J gene lost 0 bases, with 21 bases spanning the gap. CDR3 loop: CATSITWGRDTATNEKLFF. In DNA form, the CDR3 reads TGTGCCACCAGCATAACCTGGGGCCGAGACACAGCAACTAATGAAAAACTGTTTTTT.

This chain joins TRBV15 and TRBJ2-1; 8 nucleotides agree with TRBD2. Germline V CDR1 and CDR2: LNHNV, YYDKDF (reference sequence). The CDR3 consists of 19 residues. V shed 2 bases and J 3 bases; nucleotides not matched to a gene: 15. The CDR3 loop reads CATSRRSGGFGVYYNEQFF. The CDR3 DNA reads TGTGCCACCAGCAGACGGAGCGGGGGCTTTGGGGTTTACTACAATGAGCAGTTCTTC.

This chain joins TRBV4-1 and TRBJ2-7; TRBD1 matches 10 bases. CDR1 and CDR2 (germline): MGHRA, YSYEKL. The ends lost 2 bases at V and 4 bases at J; junction bases unmatched: 14. There are 18 residues in the CDR3. The CDR3 DNA follows: TGCGCCAGCAGCCAACGACAGGGGGCAGGGGTGGGTGGGTACGAGCAGTACTTC. Protein product: CASSQRQGAGVGGYEQYF.

The chain combines TRBV19 with TRBJ1-2, with unresolved D. This CDR3 contains 17 residues. The germline CDR1 and CDR2 sequences are LNHDA and SQIVND (reference sequence). The germline V and J ends were trimmed by 2 bases and 0 bases, with 16 bases remaining between them. The CDR3 DNA sequence: TGTGCCAGTAGTATACATCTCTCGTCCAGGTCTAACTATGGCTACACCTTC. It codes for CASSIHLSSRSNYGYTF.

The rearrangement uses TRBV11-3 and TRBJ2-5, with 9 bases aligning to TRBD2. The V gene end was trimmed by 5 bases and the J gene end by 2 bases; junction bases not matched to a gene: 6. Germline values: CDR1 SGHNT, CDR2 YENEEA. CDR3 length: 15 residues. The CDR3 sequence is CASSKGLAPQETQYF. The CDR3 region has the DNA TGTGCCAGCAGCAAAGGACTAGCGCCGCAAGAGACCCAGTACTTC.

The rearrangement joins TRBV5-1 to TRBJ1-2, with a possible D match to TRBD1 (6 bases). V lost 4 bases to trimming and J lost 6 bases, with 16 bases between them. The CDR3 runs to 14 residues. Per the germline V gene, CDR1 is SGHRS and CDR2 is YFSETQ. The CDR3 protein is CASSQGQPGNGYTF. The CDR3 nucleotides read TGCGCCAGCAGCCAGGGACAACCAGGGAATGGCTACACCTTC. Full variable domain (rest looked up from reference TRBV5-1 and TRBJ1-2): KAGVTQTPRYLIKTRGQQVTLSCSPISGHRSVSWYQQTPGQGLQFLFEYFSETQRNKGNFPGRFSGRQFSNSRSEMNVSTLELGDSALYLCASSQGQPGNGYTFGSGTRLTVV.

The genes are TRBV6-5 and TRBJ2-1; 13 bases fit TRBD2. This CDR3 is built from 16 residues. Germline trimming cut 2 bases from V and 6 bases from J; bases unmatched to any gene: 4. Germline V gene lookup returns CDR1 MNHEY and CDR2 SVGAGI. The CDR3 DNA follows: TGTGCCAGCAGTTACCGAACTAGCGGGGGGGTCAATGAGCAGTTCTTC. Residues: CASSYRTSGGVNEQFF.

This sequence joins TRBV6-5 and TRBJ1-1; D call uncertain. The germline CDR1 and CDR2 sequences are MNHEY and SVGAGI. V lost 6 bases and J 4 bases, leaving 15 bases between the germline ends. This CDR3 region has 14 residues. CDR3 sequence (DNA): TGTGCCAGCAGGCTCTGGGGAGAAGGCACTGAAGCTTTCTTT. It is translated as CASRLWGEGTEAFF.

The chain links TRBV4-3 to TRBJ2-1; 7 bases fit TRBD1. The CDR3 runs 15 residues. J was trimmed by 4 bases and V by 0 bases; bases with no gene match: 3. Germline V gene data show CDR1 as LGHNA and CDR2 as YSLEER. The CDR3 DNA reads TGCGCCAGCAGCCAAGATCCACAGGGGTACAATGAGCAGTTCTTC. This translates into CASSQDPQGYNEQFF.

This clone is a singleton in its sample. J is TRBJ2-7 and V is TRBV6-5; D not resolved. V lost 6 bases to trimming and J lost 5 bases, with 17 bases between them. Germline V gene sequence: CDR1 MNHEY, CDR2 SVGAGI. This CDR3 is built from 14 residues. CDR3 DNA: TGTGCCAGCAGGACGCAGGCCCTTTTGAACGAGCAGTACTTC. As protein: CASRTQALLNEQYF.